The 9 T cell receptor beta chains in this list originate from one sample, sequenced in a study of T-cell reconstitution after alpha-beta-depleted transplantation in children. Unique molecular identifiers featured in how the TCRbeta library was prepared. TCRdb redid the calling of the PCR reads with MiXCR, one entry per CDR3 protein. The sample lists about 900,000 distinct CDR3 sequences, less than 30% seen once, with 28% in the top ten. Sample: PBMCs, mostly from graft donor cells, taken 360 days after TCRalphabeta/CD19-depleted stem cell transplant. The receptors derive from a boy under two years old who had a stem cell transplant for SCID, so the T cells may come from the graft donor.

The rearrangement links TRBV19 to TRBJ1-4; the D is unclear. Germline CDR1 LNHDA, CDR2 SQIVND (reference sequence). The V gene lost 6 bases and the J gene lost 8 bases, with 4 bases spanning the gap. The CDR3 extends over 10 amino acids. CDR3 region: CASRQEKLFF. The DNA for the CDR3 is TGTGCCAGTAGACAGGAAAAACTGTTTTTT. Together with reference TRBV19 and TRBJ1-4, the CDR3 gives the full variable domain: DGGITQSPKYLFRKEGQNVTLSCEQNLNHDAMYWYRQDPGQGLRLIYYSQIVNDFQKGDIAEGYSVSREKKESFPLTVTSAQKNPTAFYLCASRQEKLFFGSGTQLSVL.

J is TRBJ2-3 and V is TRBV9; D remains ambiguous. CDR1 is SGDLS, CDR2 YYNGEE, per germline. The V and J ends lost 0 bases and 0 bases respectively, with 17 bases between them. The length of the CDR3 is 18 residues. This CDR3 is CASSVEGELKPSTDTQYF. The CDR3 bases are TGTGCCAGCAGCGTAGAAGGTGAGCTCAAGCCGAGCACAGATACGCAGTATTTT. The full variable domain, its missing parts supplied by reference TRBV9 and TRBJ2-3, is DSGVTQTPKHLITATGQRVTLRCSPRSGDLSVYWYQQSLDQGLQFLIQYYNGEERAKGNILERFSAQQFPDLHSELNLSSLELGDSALYFCASSVEGELKPSTDTQYFGPGTRLTVL.

This clonotype has more than one count but fewer than ten. The rearrangement uses TRBV29-1 and TRBJ2-5; D perhaps matches TRBD1 (6 bases). Germline V gives CDR1 SQVTM, CDR2 ANQGSEA. V lost 4 bases, J lost 2 bases, and 11 bases lay in between. There are 13 residues in the CDR3. CDR3 nucleotides: TGCAGCGTTGGGGGACAAGAGCAAGAGACCCAGTACTTC. The encoded protein is CSVGGQEQETQYF.

The chain has TRBV5-1 and TRBJ2-1, with TRBD2 matching 8 bases. CDR1 is SGHRS, CDR2 YFSETQ, per germline. There are 15 residues in the CDR3. V trimming: 0 bases; J trimming: 6 bases; junction bases outside the gene matches: 5. The CDR3 loop reads CASSLAGGSLNEQFF. The CDR3 DNA reads as TGCGCCAGCAGCTTGGCGGGGGGGTCCCTCAATGAGCAGTTCTTC.

This clonotype was seen a handful of times. The chain couples TRBV29-1 to TRBJ2-3, with 11 bases lining up with TRBD2. This CDR3 has 17 amino acids. CDR1 is SQVTM and CDR2 is ANQGSEA in the germline V gene. The trim removed 4 bases at V and 0 bases at J, leaving 9 bases unmatched. The CDR3 DNA reads TGCAGCGTTGTGCGGCTAGCGGGGGGTGCCAGCACAGATACGCAGTATTTT. Translating gives CSVVRLAGGASTDTQYF.

This clonotype has a handful of counts. The chain employs TRBV7-9 and TRBJ2-5, with D possibly matching TRBD2 (5 bases). Between the trimmed V and J ends, which lost 1 base and 0 bases, there was a span of 6 bases. This CDR3 is 14 amino acids long. Germline V gene sequence: CDR1 SEHNR, CDR2 FQNEAQ (reference sequence). CDR3: CASSLVGDQETQYF. CDR3 bases: TGTGCCAGCAGCTTAGTCGGGGACCAAGAGACCCAGTACTTC. Complete variable domain (other parts from reference TRBV7-9 and TRBJ2-5): DTGVSQNPRHKITKRGQNVTFRCDPISEHNRLYWYRQTLGQGPEFLTYFQNEAQLEKSRLLSDRFSAERPKGSFSTLEIQRTEQGDSAMYLCASSLVGDQETQYFGPGTRLLVL.

This chain connects TRBV9 to TRBJ2-7, with D tentatively TRBD1 or TRBD2 (6 bases each). Between the trimmed V and J ends, which lost 0 bases and 7 bases, there was a span of 17 bases. The CDR3 has 15 residues. Germline V gives CDR1 SGDLS, CDR2 YYNGEE. This chain's CDR3 is CASSVGAGRGLEQYF. As DNA, the CDR3 is TGTGCCAGCAGCGTAGGAGCGGGCAGGGGCCTAGAGCAGTACTTC.

The chain employs TRBV27 and TRBJ2-3; a possible D gene is TRBD2 (6 bases). The CDR3 sequence is 14 residues long. Germline V CDR1 and CDR2: MNHEY, SMNVEV (reference sequence). Between the trimmed V and J ends, which lost 7 bases and 7 bases, there was a span of 18 bases. In DNA, the CDR3 is TGTGCCAGCACCATGGGGCGGGGTCGCAATACGCAGTATTTT. As protein: CASTMGRGRNTQYF.

The J gene is TRBJ1-6, the V gene TRBV20-1; D not certain. CDR3 length: 14 amino acids. CDR1 is DFQATT and CDR2 is SNEGSKA in the germline V gene (reference sequence). The germline V and J ends were trimmed by 5 bases and 9 bases, with 17 bases remaining between them. The CDR3 DNA reads as TGCAGTGCTGCTCTGGACCCCGGACTTTCACCCCTCCACTTT. This gives the protein CSAALDPGLSPLHF.